Shown below are 7 T cell receptor beta chains from a single sample sequenced in a study of T cell responses to AZD1222 COVID-19 vaccine. The data were produced by immunoSEQ multiplex PCR, yet TCRdb's version contains in-frame clones alone and is incomplete. In the table there are approximately 190,000 clones, under 95% of which are singletons. Sequencing used peripheral blood, obtained on day 0 of AZD1222 vaccination. The source is an adult in good health.

The chain combines TRBV2 with TRBJ1-2; D remains unclear. The CDR3 extends over 12 amino acids. The germline V gene has CDR1 SNHLY and CDR2 FYNNEI. V was clipped by 3 bases and J by 5 bases, with 7 bases between them. The CDR3 coding sequence is TGTGCCAGCAGTGAGGACCGGTATGGCTACACCTTC. It translates to CASSEDRYGYTF.

The chain links TRBV7-6 to TRBJ2-7; unclear D gene. Trimming took 5 bases from V and 1 from J, leaving 6 bases between them. Germline CDR1 and CDR2: SGHVS and FNYEAQ. This CDR3 region has 12 residues. The CDR3 coding sequence is TGTGCCAGCAGCCCCAGTTCCTACGAGCAGTACTTC. Its translation: CASSPSSYEQYF.

The chain is built from TRBV28 and TRBJ2-5, with D perhaps TRBD2 (5 bases). The CDR3 extends over 12 amino acids. Germline V gene sequence: CDR1 MDHEN, CDR2 SYDVKM. Trimming shortened V by 8 bases and J by 2 bases, and 9 bases separated the two germline ends. The CDR3 region has the DNA TGTGCCAGCGTCGGGGTTCAAGAGACCCAGTACTTC. It is translated as CASVGVQETQYF.

This sequence joins TRBV5-1 and TRBJ1-4; 7 bases agree with TRBD1. Germline assignment: CDR1 SGHRS and CDR2 YFSETQ. The CDR3 consists of 15 residues. Trimming cost V 0 bases and J 4 bases; bases outside gene matches: 3. The CDR3 spells CASSLVGTVNEKLFF. CDR3 nucleotides: TGCGCCAGCAGCTTGGTCGGGACAGTTAATGAAAAACTGTTTTTT.

The chain couples TRBV10-1 to TRBJ2-7; 10 bases match TRBD1. Looked up from germline, CDR1 is WNHNN and CDR2 is SYGVQD (reference sequence). CDR3 length: 14 residues. With V trimmed by 0 bases and J by 6 bases, 2 bases remained unmatched. The CDR3 spells CASSESTGGGEQYF. The CDR3 coding sequence is TGCGCCAGCAGTGAGTCGACAGGGGGCGGCGAGCAGTACTTC.

The chain uses TRBV2 and TRBJ1-1; 7 bases align to TRBD1. The CDR3 totals 15 residues. V was pared by 5 bases and J by 1 base, with 7 bases of the junction left unmatched. Germline V gene data show CDR1 as SNHLY and CDR2 as FYNNEI. The CDR3 here is CASSYSGTANTEAFF. CDR3 DNA sequence: TGTGCCAGCAGTTACTCCGGGACAGCGAACACTGAAGCTTTCTTT.

V gene TRBV19 combines with J gene TRBJ2-7; D is unresolved. The CDR3 has 16 residues. Germline V gene lookup returns CDR1 LNHDA and CDR2 SQIVND (reference sequence). Trimming pared 3 bases from V and 2 bases from J, leaving 17 bases between. The CDR3 region has the DNA TGTGCCAGTAGTATTCGGTCGACGGTCCTACCCTACGAGCAGTACTTC. Translated, it gives CASSIRSTVLPYEQYF.